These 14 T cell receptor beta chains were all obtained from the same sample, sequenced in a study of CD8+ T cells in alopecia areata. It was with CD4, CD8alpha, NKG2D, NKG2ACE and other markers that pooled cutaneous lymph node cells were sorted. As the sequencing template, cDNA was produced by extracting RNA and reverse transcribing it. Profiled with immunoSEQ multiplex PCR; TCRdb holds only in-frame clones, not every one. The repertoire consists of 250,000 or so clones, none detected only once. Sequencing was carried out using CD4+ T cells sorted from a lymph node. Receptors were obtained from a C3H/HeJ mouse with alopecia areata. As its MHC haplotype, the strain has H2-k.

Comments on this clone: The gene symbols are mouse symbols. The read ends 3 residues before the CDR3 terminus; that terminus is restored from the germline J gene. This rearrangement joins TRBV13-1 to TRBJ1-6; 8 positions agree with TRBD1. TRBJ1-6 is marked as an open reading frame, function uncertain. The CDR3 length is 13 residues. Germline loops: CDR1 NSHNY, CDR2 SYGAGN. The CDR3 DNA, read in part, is TGTGCCAGCAGAGCCTCAGGGGGCGATCCC. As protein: CASRASGGDP. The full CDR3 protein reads CASRASGGDPLYF.

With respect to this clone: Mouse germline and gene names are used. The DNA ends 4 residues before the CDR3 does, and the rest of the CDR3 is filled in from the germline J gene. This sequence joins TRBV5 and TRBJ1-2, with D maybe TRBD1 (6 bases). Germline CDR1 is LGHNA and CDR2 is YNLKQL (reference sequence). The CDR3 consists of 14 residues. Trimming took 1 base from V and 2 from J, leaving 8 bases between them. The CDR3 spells CASSQAQGNSDYTF. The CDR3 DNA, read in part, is TGTGCCAGCAGCCAAGCACAGGGTAACTCC.

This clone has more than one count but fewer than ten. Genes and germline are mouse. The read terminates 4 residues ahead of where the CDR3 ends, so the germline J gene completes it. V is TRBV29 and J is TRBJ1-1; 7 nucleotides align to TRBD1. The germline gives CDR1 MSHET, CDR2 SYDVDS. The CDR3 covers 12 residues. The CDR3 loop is CASSSGQTEVFF. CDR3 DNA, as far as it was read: TGTGCTAGCAGTTCGGGACAGACA.

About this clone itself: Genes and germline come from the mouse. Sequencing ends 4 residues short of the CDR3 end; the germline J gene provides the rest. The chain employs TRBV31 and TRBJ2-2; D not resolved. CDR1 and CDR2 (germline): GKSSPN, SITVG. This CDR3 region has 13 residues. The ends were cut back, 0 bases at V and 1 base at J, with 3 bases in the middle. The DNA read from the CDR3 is TGTGCCTGGAGTCTCAGAAACACCGGG. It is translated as CAWSLRNTG. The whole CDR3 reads CAWSLRNTGQLYF.

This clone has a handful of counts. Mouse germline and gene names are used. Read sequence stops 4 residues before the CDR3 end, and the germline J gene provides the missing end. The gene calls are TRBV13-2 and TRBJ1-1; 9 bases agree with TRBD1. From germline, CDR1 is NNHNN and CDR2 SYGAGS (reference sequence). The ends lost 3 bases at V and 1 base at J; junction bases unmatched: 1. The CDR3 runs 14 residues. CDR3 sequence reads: CASGGGQGNTEVFF. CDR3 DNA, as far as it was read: TGTGCCAGCGGTGGGGGACAGGGAAACACA.

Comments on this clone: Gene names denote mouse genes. This CDR3 is CASRDRGDYNSPLYF. CDR3 DNA, as far as it was read: TGTGCCAGCAGAGACAGGGGAGACTATAATTCGCCC. This sequence joins TRBV13-1 and TRBJ1-6; 8 nucleotides match TRBD1. The read ends 3 residues shy of where the CDR3 ends; the end is completed using the germline J gene. TRBJ1-6 is noted as an ORF with a role that remains uncertain. The germline V gene has CDR1 NSHNY and CDR2 SYGAGN. The CDR3 length is 15 residues. Trimming took 5 bases from V and 3 from J; bases not matched to a gene: 4.

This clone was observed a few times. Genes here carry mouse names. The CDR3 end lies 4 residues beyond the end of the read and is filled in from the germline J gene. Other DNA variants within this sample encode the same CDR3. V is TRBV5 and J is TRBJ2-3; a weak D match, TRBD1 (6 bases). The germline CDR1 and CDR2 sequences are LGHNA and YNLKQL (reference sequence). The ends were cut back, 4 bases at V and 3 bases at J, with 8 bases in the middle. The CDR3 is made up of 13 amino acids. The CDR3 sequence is CASSPQGAETLYF. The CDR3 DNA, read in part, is TGTGCCAGCAGCCCTCAGGGGGCAGAA.

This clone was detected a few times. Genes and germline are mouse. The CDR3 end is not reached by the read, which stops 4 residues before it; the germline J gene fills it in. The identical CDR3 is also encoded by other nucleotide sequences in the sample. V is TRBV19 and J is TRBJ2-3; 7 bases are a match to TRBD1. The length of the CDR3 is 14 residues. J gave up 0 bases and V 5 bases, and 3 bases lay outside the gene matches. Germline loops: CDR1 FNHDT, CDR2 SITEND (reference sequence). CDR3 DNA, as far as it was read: TGTGCCAGCAGCAGGGGGTCTAGTGCAGAA. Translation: CASSRGSSAE. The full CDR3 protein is CASSRGSSAETLYF.

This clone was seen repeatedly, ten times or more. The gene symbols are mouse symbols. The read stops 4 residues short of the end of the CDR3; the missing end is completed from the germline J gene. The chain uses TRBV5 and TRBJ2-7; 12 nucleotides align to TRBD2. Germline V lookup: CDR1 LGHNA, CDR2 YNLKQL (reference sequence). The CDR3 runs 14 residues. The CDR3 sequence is CASSPRDWGDEQYF. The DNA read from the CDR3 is TGTGCCAGCAGCCCCCGGGACTGGGGGGAT.

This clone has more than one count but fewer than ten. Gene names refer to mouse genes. The covered CDR3 bases are TGTGCCAGCACCTCCGCTGGGGGGGAGGCT. This translates into CASTSAGGEA. The complete CDR3 protein is CASTSAGGEAEQFF. The chain is built from TRBV19 and TRBJ2-1; TRBD2 matches 9 bases. The read ends 4 residues before the CDR3 terminus; that terminus is restored from the germline J gene. In germline, CDR1 is FNHDT, CDR2 SITEND (reference sequence). This CDR3 comprises 14 residues. The full variable domain, rest sourced from reference TRBV19 and TRBJ2-1, is GGIITQTPKFLIGQEGQKLTLKCQQNFNHDTMYWYRQDSGKGLRLIYYSITENDLQKGDLSEGYDASREKKSSFSLTVTSAQKNEMAVFLCASTSAGGEAEQFFGPGTRLTVL.

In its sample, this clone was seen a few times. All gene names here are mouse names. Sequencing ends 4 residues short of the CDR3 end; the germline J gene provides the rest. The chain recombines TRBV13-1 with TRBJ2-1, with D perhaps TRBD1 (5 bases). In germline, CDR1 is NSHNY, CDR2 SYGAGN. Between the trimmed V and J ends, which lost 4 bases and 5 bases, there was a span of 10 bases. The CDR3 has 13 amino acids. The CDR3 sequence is CASSPQGHAEQFF. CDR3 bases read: TGTGCCAGCAGTCCGCAGGGCCATGCT.

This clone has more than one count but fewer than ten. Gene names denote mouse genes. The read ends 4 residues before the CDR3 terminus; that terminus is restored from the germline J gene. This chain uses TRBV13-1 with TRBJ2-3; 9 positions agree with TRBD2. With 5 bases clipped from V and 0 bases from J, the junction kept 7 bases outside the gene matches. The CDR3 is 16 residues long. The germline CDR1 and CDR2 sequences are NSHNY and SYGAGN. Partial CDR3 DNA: TGTGCCAGCAGCCGTCTGGGGGGGGTTAGTGCAGAA. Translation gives CASSRLGGVSAE. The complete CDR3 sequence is CASSRLGGVSAETLYF.

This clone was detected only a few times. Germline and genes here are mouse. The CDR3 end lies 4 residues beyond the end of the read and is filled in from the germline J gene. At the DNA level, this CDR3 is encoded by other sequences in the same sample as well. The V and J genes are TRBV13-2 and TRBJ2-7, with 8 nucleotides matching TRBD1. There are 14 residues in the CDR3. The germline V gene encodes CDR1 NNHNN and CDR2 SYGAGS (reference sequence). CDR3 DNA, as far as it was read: TGTGCCAGCGGTGATGCACAGGGGGGTTAT. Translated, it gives CASGDAQGGY. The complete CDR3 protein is CASGDAQGGYEQYF.

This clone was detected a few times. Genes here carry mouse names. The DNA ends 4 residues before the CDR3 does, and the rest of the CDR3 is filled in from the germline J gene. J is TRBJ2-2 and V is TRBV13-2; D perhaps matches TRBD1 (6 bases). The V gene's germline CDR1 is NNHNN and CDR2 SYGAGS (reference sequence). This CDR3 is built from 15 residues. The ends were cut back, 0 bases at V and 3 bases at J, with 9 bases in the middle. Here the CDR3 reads CASGDAPGDTGQLYF. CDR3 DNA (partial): TGTGCCAGCGGTGATGCCCCAGGGGACACCGGG.